This T cell receptor (beta chain) originates from a study of blood T cell repertoires in COVID-19. Study summary: Acute and convalescent COVID-19 samples came from the United States, Italy and Spain. PBMCs, B-cell-depleted T cells, or T cells were the source of the cDNA or gDNA that made up the material.

This clone was recorded many times. CDR3 length equals 15 residues. With 5 bases clipped from V and 0 bases from J, the junction kept 6 bases outside the gene matches. Germline V gives CDR1 MNHEY, CDR2 SVGAGI. In the original processing: For nucleated cells, counts were estimated from reference gene primer amplification. The data were produced by immunoSEQ multiplex PCR, yet TCRdb's version contains in-frame clones alone and is incomplete. The V and J calls and clone size come from that table; D and trimming were worked out from the DNA. The sample includes about 210,000 clones, more than 75% of them seen just once.

This clonotype was sampled from a human donor in a cohort sampled during active COVID-19. Sequencing used peripheral blood. The V gene is TRBV6-5, the J gene TRBJ2-5; TRBD1 matches 7 bases. CDR3 sequence: CASSRKQGYQETQYF. The CDR3 DNA sequence: TGTGCCAGCAGTCGCAAACAGGGGTACCAAGAGACCCAGTACTTC.